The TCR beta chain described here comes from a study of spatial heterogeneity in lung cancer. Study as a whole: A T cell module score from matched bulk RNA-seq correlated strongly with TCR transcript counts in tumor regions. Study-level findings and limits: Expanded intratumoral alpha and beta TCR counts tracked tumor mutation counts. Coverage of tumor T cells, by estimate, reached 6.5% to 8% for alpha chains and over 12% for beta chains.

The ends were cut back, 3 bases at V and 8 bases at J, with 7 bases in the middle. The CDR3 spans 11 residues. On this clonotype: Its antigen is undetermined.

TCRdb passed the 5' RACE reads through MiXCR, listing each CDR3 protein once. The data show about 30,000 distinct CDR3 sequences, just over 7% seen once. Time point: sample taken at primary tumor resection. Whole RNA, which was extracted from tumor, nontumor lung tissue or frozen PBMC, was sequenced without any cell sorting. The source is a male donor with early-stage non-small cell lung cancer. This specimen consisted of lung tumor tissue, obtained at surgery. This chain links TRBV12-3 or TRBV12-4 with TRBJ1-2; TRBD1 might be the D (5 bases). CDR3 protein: CASSFGGGYTF. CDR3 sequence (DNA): TGTGCCAGCAGTTTCGGGGGAGGCTACACCTTC.